This TCR beta chain appears in the sequencing data of a study of early T cells in non-severe SARS-CoV-2 infection. General study findings and limits: Sequences matched to VDJdb favored anti-spike CD8 responses, while private and CD4 specificities were missed.

On this clonotype: Its matching antigen is unknown.

TCRdb reanalysed the 5' RACE reads using MiXCR and keeps one entry per CDR3 protein. The sample yields around 80,000 distinct CDR3 sequences, around 14% seen once. What was sequenced was whole blood. The TCR originated in an adult who was a healthcare worker with PCR-confirmed SARS-CoV-2 infection or an uninfected control (not recorded which).

Here the CDR3 reads CASSSDRGPYEQYF. CDR3 nucleotide sequence: TGTGCCAGCTCATCCGACAGGGGGCCCTACGAGCAGTACTTC. V usage is TRBV18 and J usage is TRBJ2-7; 10 bases are shared with TRBD1. With 5 bases clipped from V and 2 bases from J, the junction kept 3 bases outside the gene matches. The CDR3 runs 14 residues. CDR1 and CDR2 from the germline V gene are KGHSH and LQKENI. The full variable domain, its missing parts supplied by reference TRBV18 and TRBJ2-7, is NAGVMQNPRHLVRRRGQEARLRCSPMKGHSHVYWYRQLPEEGLKFMVYLQKENIIDESGMPKERFSAEFPKEGPSILRIQQVVRGDSAAYFCASSSDRGPYEQYFGPGTRLTVT.